This T cell receptor (beta chain) emerged from a study of blood T cell repertoires in COVID-19. The table came from immunoSEQ multiplex PCR; TCRdb's copy has only in-frame clones and leaves some out. The sample includes a few hundred thousand clones, 87% of them seen just once. Germline loops: CDR1 MNHEY, CDR2 SMNVEV (reference sequence). There are 15 residues in the CDR3. Between the trimmed V and J ends, which lost 0 bases and 3 bases, there was a span of 12 bases. This TCR was recovered from a woman under 40 who had recovered from COVID-19. This chain joins TRBV27 and TRBJ2-7; D ambiguous. Sequenced material: PBMCs or T cells enriched from blood (not recorded which). DNA of the CDR3: TGTGCCAGCAGTTTATCTCCGGGTCTCTTCTACGAGCAGTACTTC. It translates to CASSLSPGLFYEQYF.